This T cell receptor (beta chain) was sequenced for a study of human T cells and chemical hapten exposure. The overall study: The patient population, which was mostly female, had alopecia areata, totalis or universalis.

Each CDR3 protein gets one entry after TCRdb re-called the RACE reads with MiXCR. The profile covers 45,000 to 65,000 distinct CDR3 sequences, with more than 7.5% appearing a single time and roughly a tenth taken by the ten largest. This CDR3 spans 16 amino acids. From germline, CDR1 is SEHNR and CDR2 FQNEAQ (reference sequence). Trimming removed 2 bases from V and 3 bases from J; junction bases left unmatched: 8. Time point meaning: pre-sensitization, week 0. Treatment noted: therapeutic diphenylcyclopropenone sensitization with weekly scalp DPC. The rearrangement uses TRBV7-9 and TRBJ2-3; 7 bases map to TRBD1. Sequenced here: whole blood, sampled in connection with sensitization to the hapten diphenylcyclopropenone (DPC). The receptor was derived from a man aged 40-50 years with alopecia areata. Some clones in this sample may be carry-over from other donors' samples. CDR3 bases: TGTGCCAGCAGCTTATCGGCAGGGGGATTAACAGATACGCAGTATTTT. Translation gives CASSLSAGGLTDTQYF.